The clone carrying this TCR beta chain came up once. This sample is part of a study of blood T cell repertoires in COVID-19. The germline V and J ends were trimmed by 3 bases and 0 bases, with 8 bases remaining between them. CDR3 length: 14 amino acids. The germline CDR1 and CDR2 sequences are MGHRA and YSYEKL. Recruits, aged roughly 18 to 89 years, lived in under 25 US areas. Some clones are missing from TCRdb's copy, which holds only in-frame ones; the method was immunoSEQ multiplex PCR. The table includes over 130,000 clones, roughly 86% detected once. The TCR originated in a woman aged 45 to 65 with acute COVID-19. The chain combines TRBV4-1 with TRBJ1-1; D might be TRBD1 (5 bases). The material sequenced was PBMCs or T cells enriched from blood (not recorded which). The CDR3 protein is CASSHRVMNTEAFF. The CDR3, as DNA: TGCGCCAGCAGCCACAGGGTGATGAACACTGAAGCTTTCTTT.